This T cell receptor (beta chain) came from a study of post-analysis software for immune sequencing data. Background on the study: Patients had relapsing-remitting, secondary progressive or progressive-relapsing multiple sclerosis; some lacked subtype.

Germline V gene sequence: CDR1 DFQATT, CDR2 SNEGSKA (reference sequence). There are 20 residues in the CDR3. Study-wide results and caveats: Significantly decreased normalized Chao1 diversity was recorded for multiple sclerosis patients relative to controls. Five or six TRBV segments were significantly more frequent in patients than in controls. TRBV5-6, TRBV5-1 and TRBV20-1 were among these segments.

Concerning this clonotype: The target antigen is unknown. Germline and junction disagree at one end, which may indicate a read error.

Unique molecular identifiers tagged the TCR beta cDNA libraries. A single record per CDR3 protein comes from TCRdb applying MiXCR to the PCR reads. The table records about half a million distinct CDR3 sequences, roughly 46% of them present only once. The sequencing sample was made of blood. V gene TRBV20-1 combines with J gene TRBJ2-1; D possibly corresponds to TRBD1 (6 bases). The sequence came from a girl aged 5-17 years with multiple sclerosis. CDR3 nucleotide sequence: TGCAGTGCTAGTGGTTCACCCGGCGGGCTGGTTCGACAGGCCTACAATGAGCGGTTCTTC. This encodes CSASGSPGGLVRQAYNERFF.